A selection of T cell receptor beta chains follows, all from one sample in a study of regulatory T cells in long-lasting Graves disease. One entry per CDR3 protein, called by TCRdb with MiXCR from the multiplex PCR reads. This sample has 450,000 to 500,000 distinct CDR3 sequences, with roughly 17% found just once. The same data also went into a second study, on T cells in Graves' hyperthyroidism and ophthalmopathy.

Sequencing was performed on peripheral blood mononuclear cells (PBMCs), taken at new diagnosis, from a patient treated with antithyroid drugs. All receptors derive from a middle-aged man with Graves disease. Both conserved end residues are part of each CDR3. Each record gives: clone size, V gene, J gene, D gene, CDR3 DNA, CDR3 protein. A D gene is named only where the DNA matches it firmly. Not every row has a clone size; where given, it reads once, few, many or a size class.

many,TRBV3-1,TRBJ1-1,-,TGTGCCAGCAGCCAAGATCGTCAAGGGAACACTGAAGCTTTCTTT,CASSQDRQGNTEAFF
many,TRBV28,TRBJ1-1,-,TGTGCCAGCAGGACTGAAAATGAGGCTTTCTTT,CASRTENEAFF
-,TRBV2,TRBJ2-4,TRBD2,TGTGCCAGCAGTGACTGGAGGGAGGGCCGAGGATACAAAAACATTCAGTACTTC,CASSDWREGRGYKNIQYF
many,TRBV28,TRBJ1-4,TRBD1,TGTGCCAGCAGTCCGCGCCCCGGGACAGGGATCGAAAAACTGTTTTTT,CASSPRPGTGIEKLFF
many,TRBV12-3/TRBV12-4,TRBJ1-1,-,TGTGCCAGCAGTTCCTGGGATGAAGCTTTCTTT,CASSSWDEAFF
-,TRBV6-5,TRBJ2-7,-,TGTGCCAGCAGTTCTCCCTATTCCTACGAGCAGTACTTC,CASSSPYSYEQYF
many,TRBV29-1,TRBJ2-1,TRBD2,TGCAGCGTTCAAGGCGGGGGGGGTGAGCAGTTCTTC,CSVQGGGGEQFF
many,TRBV11-3,TRBJ2-2,-,TGTGCCAGCAGCTTAGATAGCGGGAACACCGGGGAGCTGTTTTTT,CASSLDSGNTGELFF
-,TRBV28,TRBJ1-5,TRBD1,TGTGCCAGCAGTTACCGGGACAGGGGTAGCAATCAGCCCCAGCATTTT,CASSYRDRGSNQPQHF
-,TRBV2,TRBJ2-1,TRBD2,TGTGCCAGCGCGGAGCGGGGGAGCTCCTACAATGAGCAGTTCTTC,CASAERGSSYNEQFF
many,TRBV7-9,TRBJ1-2,-,TGTGCCAGCAGCTTGCCAGTGGGGCTGGACTATGGCTACACCTTC,CASSLPVGLDYGYTF
few,TRBV29-1,TRBJ1-1,-,TGCAGCGTTGAAGCGGACAGCATGAACACTGAAGCTTTCTTT,CSVEADSMNTEAFF
few,TRBV5-1,TRBJ2-2,TRBD2,TGCGCCAGCAGCCCGACTAGCGGCCTCACCGGGGAGCTGTTTTTT,CASSPTSGLTGELFF
many,TRBV20-1,TRBJ2-7,TRBD2,TGCAGTGCTAACTCACTAGCGGTGATCTACGAGCAGTACTTC,CSANSLAVIYEQYF
few,TRBV15,TRBJ1-2,TRBD1,TGTGCCACATCCCGGGACAGGGGTAACTATGGCTACACCTTC,CATSRDRGNYGYTF
many,TRBV28,TRBJ1-5,-,TGTGCCAGCAGTCCGGGGGGGCACGAAGGACAGCCCCAGCATTTT,CASSPGGHEGQPQHF
-,TRBV28,TRBJ1-5,-,TGTGCCAGCAGTTTGGGCAGGGTGGTCCATCAGCCCCAGCATTTT,CASSLGRVVHQPQHF
many,TRBV5-1,TRBJ2-7,-,TGCGCCAGCAGCTTGGAGGTTTTTGGGGACGAGCAATACTTC,CASSLEVFGDEQYF
few,TRBV10-3,TRBJ2-2,-,TGTGCCATCAGTGAGGGCTACACCGGGGAGCTGTTTTTT,CAISEGYTGELFF
many,TRBV10-3,TRBJ2-7,-,TGTGCCACCCAATTGAAGGGGGGGAAGCAGTACTTC,CATQLKGGKQYF
many,TRBV11-2,TRBJ1-2,-,TGTGCCAGCAGAGAGGTGGGCGCTGGTCATGGCTACACCTTC,CASREVGAGHGYTF